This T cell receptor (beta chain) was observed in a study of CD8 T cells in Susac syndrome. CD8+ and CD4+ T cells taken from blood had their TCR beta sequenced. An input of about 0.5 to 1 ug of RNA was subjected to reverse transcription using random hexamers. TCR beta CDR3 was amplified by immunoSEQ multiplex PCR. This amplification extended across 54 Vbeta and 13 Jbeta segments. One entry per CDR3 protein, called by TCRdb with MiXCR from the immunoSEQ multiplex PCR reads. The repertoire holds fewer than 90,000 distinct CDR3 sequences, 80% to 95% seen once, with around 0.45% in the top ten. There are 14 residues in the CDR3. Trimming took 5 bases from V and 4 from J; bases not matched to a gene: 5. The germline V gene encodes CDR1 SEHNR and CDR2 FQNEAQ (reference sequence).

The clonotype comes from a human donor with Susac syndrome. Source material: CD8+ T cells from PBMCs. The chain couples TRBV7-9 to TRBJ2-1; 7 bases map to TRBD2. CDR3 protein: CASSPWTSYNEQFF. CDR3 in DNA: TGTGCCAGCAGCCCCTGGACTAGTTACAATGAGCAGTTCTTC.